Listed here is a single T cell receptor beta chain. Its target is unknown. TCRdb re-derived calls from the reads in MiXCR, one entry per CDR3 protein. The table shows around 100,000 distinct CDR3 sequences, with 35% to 50% occurring only once. This CDR3 comprises 14 residues. Trimming removed 3 bases at V and 5 bases at J, with 13 bases between. This record comes from a study of T cell repertoires in cytomegalovirus infection. Study information: Signatures in public TCR beta sequences pointed to both CMV infection and matching HLA type. Broader study findings: Using cumulative public TCR beta family frequency, the authors identified those who carried CMV together with the relevant HLA.

This chain connects TRBV12-3 or TRBV12-4 to TRBJ1-1; no reliable D call. This TCR was sampled from a human donor in good health (CMV status not recorded). Some clones in this sample may be carry-over from other donors' samples. Sequenced material: CD8+ T cells from cultured PBMCs, taken from culture after CMV antigen stimulation. The CDR3 loop reads CASSFTPGGTEAFF. CDR3 coding DNA: TGTGCCAGCAGTTTTACTCCGGGAGGGACTGAAGCTTTCTTT.